A single sample is the source of the 24 T cell receptor beta chains below, sequenced in a study of T cell responses to AZD1222 COVID-19 vaccine. Libraries were prepared by immunoSEQ multiplex PCR; TCRdb keeps only in-frame clonotypes and omits some of them. The table has just over 95,000 clones, around nine tenths seen once. This specimen consisted of peripheral blood, obtained on day 0 of AZD1222 vaccination. These receptors came from an adult in good health.

The chain joins TRBV19 to TRBJ2-3; D call uncertain. CDR1 and CDR2 from the germline V gene are LNHDA and SQIVND (reference sequence). CDR3 length: 14 amino acids. The germline V and J ends were trimmed by 4 bases and 2 bases, with 10 bases remaining between them. The DNA of the CDR3 is TGTGCCAGTAGTACCGGGCCCTACACAGATACGCAGTATTTT. Protein sequence: CASSTGPYTDTQYF.

The chain combines TRBV20-1 with TRBJ1-6, with 8 nucleotides matching TRBD1. Germline trimming cut 3 bases from V and 7 bases from J; bases unmatched to any gene: 8. Germline V gives CDR1 DFQATT, CDR2 SNEGSKA (reference sequence). The CDR3 length is 15 residues. CDR3 in amino acids: CSASRPGGINSPLHF. CDR3 DNA sequence: TGCAGTGCTAGTCGGCCAGGGGGCATAAATTCACCCCTCCACTTT.

The chain joins TRBV6-1 to TRBJ1-1, with D uncertain. The CDR3 spans 14 residues. Germline V CDR1 and CDR2: MNHNS, SASEGT. The V end was cut by 0 bases, the J end by 3 bases, with 8 bases between. The CDR3: CASSEADGDTEAFF. The CDR3 bases are TGTGCCAGCAGTGAAGCTGACGGGGACACTGAAGCTTTCTTT.

This clone appeared a single time. The rearrangement links TRBV28 to TRBJ2-1; the match to TRBD2 covers 10 bases. CDR1 is MDHEN, CDR2 SYDVKM, per germline. The trim removed 6 bases at V and 3 bases at J, leaving 5 bases unmatched. The CDR3 consists of 15 residues. For the CDR3, the DNA is TGTGCCAGCAGCCGTACTAGCGGGGTCTACAATGAGCAGTTCTTC. This encodes CASSRTSGVYNEQFF.

The chain uses TRBV14 and TRBJ2-3; 9 bases fit TRBD2. Germline V gene lookup returns CDR1 SGHDN and CDR2 FVKESK. The V gene end was trimmed by 4 bases and the J gene end by 2 bases; junction bases not matched to a gene: 7. The CDR3 spans 16 residues. DNA of the CDR3: TGTGCCAGCAGCCCCATAGCGGGGGACTACACAGATACGCAGTATTTT. As protein: CASSPIAGDYTDTQYF.

The chain employs TRBV9 and TRBJ1-2; D ambiguous. The CDR3 has 13 residues. Germline V gene lookup returns CDR1 SGDLS and CDR2 YYNGEE. The V and J ends lost 3 bases and 3 bases respectively, with 9 bases between them. CDR3 sequence: CASSAGPDYGYTF. The CDR3 DNA reads as TGTGCCAGCAGCGCCGGACCCGACTATGGCTACACCTTC.

This chain uses TRBV2 with TRBJ2-5; 9 nucleotides align to TRBD1. CDR3 length equals 16 residues. The V gene's germline CDR1 is SNHLY and CDR2 FYNNEI. After removal of 5 bases from V and 5 bases from J, the junction contained 12 bases not matched to a gene. The chain's CDR3 is CASSLGEQGAWETQYF. The CDR3 coding sequence is TGTGCCAGCAGTCTCGGAGAACAGGGGGCGTGGGAGACCCAGTACTTC. Variable domain in full (rest from reference TRBV2 and TRBJ2-5): EPEVTQTPSHQVTQMGQEVILRCVPISNHLYFYWYRQILGQKVEFLVSFYNNEISEKSEIFDDQFSVERPDGSNFTLKIRSTKLEDSAMYFCASSLGEQGAWETQYFGPGTRLLVL.

The chain joins TRBV10-3 to TRBJ1-3, with a weak D call TRBD1 (6 bases). Germline CDR1 and CDR2: ENHRY and SYGVKD. V lost 5 bases and J lost 4, with 21 bases in between. This CDR3 has 17 amino acids. CDR3 amino acids: CAISIHPLGGPGNTIYF. DNA of the CDR3: TGTGCCATCAGTATCCACCCACTGGGGGGGCCCGGAAACACCATATATTTT.

CDR3 amino acids: CASRIMGTYEQYF. CDR3 in DNA: TGTGCCAGCAGAATTATGGGGACCTACGAGCAGTACTTC. This sequence joins TRBV7-2 and TRBJ2-7; D not certain. Germline CDR1 reads SGHTA; CDR2 reads FQGNSA. This CDR3 comprises 13 residues. Trimming stripped 6 bases from V and 2 bases from J, with 11 bases between.

This chain links TRBV6-4 with TRBJ1-2; 7 bases are a match to TRBD1. The CDR3 runs to 15 residues. CDR1 is MRHNA and CDR2 is SNTAGT in the germline V gene. V gave up 2 bases and J gave up 7 bases; unmatched junction bases: 10. Written as DNA, the CDR3 is TGTGCCAGCAGTGACACACCACAGGGGATTAGTGGCTACACCTTC. Translating gives CASSDTPQGISGYTF.

V and J are TRBV6-5 and TRBJ1-4; tentatively, D is TRBD1 (6 bases). V lost 6 bases, J lost 11 bases, and 16 bases lay in between. The CDR3 length is 13 residues. The germline gives CDR1 MNHEY, CDR2 SVGAGI. The DNA for the CDR3 is TGTGCCAGCAGCCGTCAACAGGGAAAGAAACTGTTTTTT. The encoded protein is CASSRQQGKKLFF.

The genes are TRBV27 and TRBJ1-4; D is unresolved. This CDR3 is built from 14 residues. From germline, CDR1 is MNHEY and CDR2 SMNVEV (reference sequence). The germline V and J ends were trimmed by 6 bases and 8 bases, with 16 bases remaining between them. In DNA, the CDR3 is TGTGCCAGCAGCAGTACAACCCCGGGGGAAAAACTGTTTTTT. Encoded protein: CASSSTTPGEKLFF.

J is TRBJ2-5 and V is TRBV7-6; D is perhaps TRBD1 or TRBD2 (6 bases each). V lost 2 bases and J 4 bases, leaving 17 bases between the germline ends. Germline V lookup: CDR1 SGHVS, CDR2 FNYEAQ. This CDR3 contains 16 residues. The CDR3, as DNA: TGTGCCAGCAGCTTAACAAGGCAGGGGAGGTCAGAGACCCAGTACTTC. Translated, it gives CASSLTRQGRSETQYF. The full variable domain, in which reference TRBV7-6 and TRBJ2-5 provide the parts outside the CDR3, is GAGVSQSPRYKVTKRGQDVALRCDPISGHVSLYWYRQALGQGPEFLTYFNYEAQQDKSGLPNDRFSAERPEGSISTLTIQRTEQRDSAMYRCASSLTRQGRSETQYFGPGTRLLVL.

The chain uses TRBV9 and TRBJ2-3; D possibly uses TRBD1 or TRBD2 (6 bases each). Germline CDR1 is SGDLS and CDR2 is YYNGEE. V lost 3 bases, J lost 1 base, and 12 bases lay in between. The CDR3 extends over 15 amino acids. The CDR3 loop is CASSAEGDGTDTQYF. CDR3 nucleotide sequence: TGTGCCAGCAGCGCGGAGGGGGACGGCACAGATACGCAGTATTTT.

The chain recombines TRBV7-6 with TRBJ2-3; 10 nucleotides agree with TRBD2. The CDR3 has 15 residues. The germline gives CDR1 SGHVS, CDR2 FNYEAQ. The junction had 6 bases not matched to a gene; V was cut back by 6 bases and J by 3 bases. The CDR3 region is CASSFSGGPTDTQYF. CDR3 in DNA: TGTGCCAGCAGTTTTAGCGGGGGGCCAACAGATACGCAGTATTTT.

This chain connects TRBV9 to TRBJ2-5, with 8 bases aligning to TRBD2. CDR1 is SGDLS and CDR2 is YYNGEE in the germline V gene. Trimming cost V 0 bases and J 5 bases; bases outside gene matches: 9. The CDR3 extends over 16 amino acids. The CDR3 bases are TGTGCCAGCAGCGTAGGACAGCGGGGGCAAGGGGAGACCCAGTACTTC. It translates to CASSVGQRGQGETQYF.

DNA for the CDR3: TGTGCCAGCAGTCCCTGGGGCGAGGGCAATCAGCCCCAGCATTTT. Protein product: CASSPWGEGNQPQHF. The V call is TRBV27, the J call TRBJ1-5, with D perhaps matching TRBD1 (5 bases). Germline CDR1 is MNHEY and CDR2 is SMNVEV (reference sequence). V was clipped by 5 bases and J by 2 bases, with 13 bases between them. CDR3 length equals 15 residues.

The rearrangement joins TRBV6-5 to TRBJ1-4; D might be TRBD1 (5 bases). The CDR3 runs to 16 residues. Trimming shortened V by 2 bases and J by 5 bases, and 15 bases separated the two germline ends. The V gene's germline CDR1 is MNHEY and CDR2 SVGAGI. DNA for the CDR3: TGTGCCAGCAGTTACCTCAAGGGGCCGCCCAATGAAAAACTGTTTTTT. Translation gives CASSYLKGPPNEKLFF.

This clone was detected only once. The gene calls are TRBV7-2 and TRBJ1-5; tentative D call: TRBD1 (5 bases). Germline lookup yields CDR1 SGHTA and CDR2 FQGNSA. This CDR3 contains 14 residues. The V end was cut by 1 base, the J end by 4 bases, with 8 bases between. For the CDR3, the DNA is TGTGCCAGCAGCTTAGGACAGATAAATCAGCCCCAGCATTTT. It yields the protein CASSLGQINQPQHF. The variable domain in full, completed from reference TRBV7-2 and TRBJ1-5, reads GAGVSQSPSNKVTEKGKDVELRCDPISGHTALYWYRQSLGQGLEFLIYFQGNSAPDKSGLPSDRFSAERTGGSVSTLTIQRTQQEDSAVYLCASSLGQINQPQHFGDGTRLSIL.

This rearrangement joins TRBV9 to TRBJ1-1, with D unclear. This CDR3 region has 13 residues. Trimming left V 3 bases short and J 0 bases short, with 6 bases between. Germline CDR1 reads SGDLS; CDR2 reads YYNGEE. Here the CDR3 reads CASSGGVNTEAFF. The CDR3 DNA is TGTGCCAGCAGCGGGGGTGTGAACACTGAAGCTTTCTTT. Full variable domain (missing parts from reference TRBV9 and TRBJ1-1): DSGVTQTPKHLITATGQRVTLRCSPRSGDLSVYWYQQSLDQGLQFLIQYYNGEERAKGNILERFSAQQFPDLHSELNLSSLELGDSALYFCASSGGVNTEAFFGQGTRLTVV.

V gene TRBV12-3 or TRBV12-4 combines with J gene TRBJ1-5, with D hard to call. Trimming stripped 1 base from V and 4 bases from J, with 5 bases between. The CDR3 length is 13 residues. CDR3 protein: CASSLGWNQPQHF. CDR3 DNA sequence: TGTGCCAGCAGTTTAGGGTGGAATCAGCCCCAGCATTTT.

The chain carries TRBV3-1 (or the pseudogene TRBV3-2) and TRBJ1-3; D is perhaps TRBD1 (5 bases). The V end lost 0 bases, the J end lost 6 bases, and 15 bases lay between the germline ends. The CDR3 loop spans 16 amino acids. Germline V gene lookup returns CDR1 LGHDT and CDR2 YNNKEL (reference sequence). CDR3 sequence (DNA): TGTGCCAGCAGCCAAGATTTTATTAGAGGGGTAAACACCATATATTTT. Encoded protein: CASSQDFIRGVNTIYF.

CDR3 region: CASSDLGTGTRDTQYF. Here the CDR3 DNA reads TGTGCCAGCAGTGACTTGGGGACAGGAACCAGAGATACGCAGTATTTT. The rearrangement joins TRBV6-1 to TRBJ2-3; the match to TRBD1 covers 8 bases. CDR1 and CDR2 (germline): MNHNS, SASEGT. This CDR3 contains 16 residues. The V and J ends lost 3 bases and 5 bases, in that order; junction bases with no gene match: 10.

The chain has TRBV11-2 and TRBJ1-2, with 7 bases fitting TRBD1. CDR3 length: 14 residues. Germline loops: CDR1 SGHAT, CDR2 FQNNGV. J lost 0 bases, V lost 5 bases, and 3 bases had no gene match. The CDR3 is CASSTDRANYGYTF. The CDR3 DNA reads as TGTGCCAGCAGCACAGACAGGGCTAACTATGGCTACACCTTC.